The rows below give T cell receptor beta chains drawn from one sample of a study of T cell responses to AZD1222 COVID-19 vaccine. Assay used: immunoSEQ multiplex PCR; TCRdb lists only in-frame clones, some missing. The sample lists 120,000 or so clones; roughly nine tenths were seen once. Here the sequenced sample was peripheral blood, taken on day 0 of AZD1222 vaccination. Every receptor here comes from an adult in good health. The CDR3 runs from the conserved cysteine through the conserved F or W. The D gene is left open where the match is weak. Clone size is shown for a subset of rows, as once, few, many or a class of expanded clone.

clone_size	j_call	d_call	cdr3_length	v_call	cdr3_aa	cdr3_nt
.	TRBJ1-4	.	14	TRBV3-1/TRBV3-2	CASSPPGARLELFF	TGTGCCAGCAGCCCACCGGGGGCCCGGCTGGAACTGTTTTTT
.	TRBJ2-7	TRBD1	15	TRBV2	CASSVAGTGSYEQYF	TGTGCCAGCAGTGTCGCCGGGACAGGCTCCTACGAGCAGTACTTC
.	TRBJ2-7	TRBD1	15	TRBV11-2	CASRPRTGRSYEQYF	TGTGCCAGCAGACCCAGGACAGGCCGCTCCTACGAGCAGTACTTC
.	TRBJ2-5	.	11	TRBV20-1	CSARPEETQYF	TGCAGTGCTAGGCCTGAAGAGACCCAGTACTTC
.	TRBJ2-1	.	15	TRBV6-2/TRBV6-3	CASSYSGGLYNEQFF	TGTGCCAGCAGTTACTCGGGGGGCTTATACAATGAGCAGTTCTTC
.	TRBJ1-5	.	17	TRBV5-6	CASSFYRDLNRDQPQHF	TGTGCCAGCAGCTTCTACCGGGACTTAAACAGGGATCAGCCCCAGCATTTT
.	TRBJ1-6	.	15	TRBV2	CASSEGSDLHSPLHF	TGTGCCAGCAGTGAGGGTAGTGACCTTCATTCACCCCTCCACTTT
few	TRBJ2-1	.	14	TRBV11-2	CASSLGQGYNEQFF	TGTGCCAGCAGCTTAGGTCAGGGCTACAATGAGCAGTTCTTC
.	TRBJ2-2	.	17	TRBV6-2/TRBV6-3	CASSYSRWDGQIGELFF	TGTGCCAGCAGTTACTCGCGGTGGGACGGCCAAATCGGGGAGCTGTTTTTT
few	TRBJ1-2	TRBD1	14	TRBV19	CASSIAQTGYGYTF	TGTGCCAGTAGTATAGCCCAGACAGGGTATGGCTACACCTTC
.	TRBJ1-2	.	12	TRBV4-2	CASSSDRPGYTF	TGTGCCAGCAGCTCTGATCGACCTGGCTACACCTTC
.	TRBJ1-1	TRBD1	13	TRBV28	CASRGGGNTEAFF	TGTGCCAGCAGGGGAGGGGGCAACACTGAAGCTTTCTTT
.	TRBJ2-2	.	15	TRBV4-1	CASSQELWGSGELFF	TGCGCCAGCAGCCAAGAATTATGGGGGTCCGGGGAGCTGTTTTTT
.	TRBJ2-3	.	13	TRBV7-9	CASSLGEGDTQYF	TGTGCCAGCAGCTTAGGAGAGGGGGATACGCAGTATTTT
.	TRBJ1-2	TRBD1	13	TRBV3-1/TRBV3-2	CASSWGQGHGYTF	TGTGCCAGCAGCTGGGGACAGGGACATGGCTACACCTTC
.	TRBJ1-5	TRBD1	15	TRBV2	CASSRGQGGTQPQHF	TGTGCCAGCAGTCGGGGACAGGGCGGAACTCAGCCCCAGCATTTT
.	TRBJ1-1	TRBD1	14	TRBV7-3	CASSTQGPLTEAFF	TGTGCCAGCAGTACACAGGGGCCCCTCACTGAAGCTTTCTTT
.	TRBJ1-1	.	13	TRBV9	CASNRVENTEAFF	TGTGCCAGCAACAGGGTCGAGAACACTGAAGCTTTCTTT
once	TRBJ2-3	.	13	TRBV30	CAWQPGGTDTQYF	TGTGCCTGGCAACCGGGGGGCACAGATACGCAGTATTTT
.	TRBJ1-5	TRBD1	14	TRBV6-2/TRBV6-3	CASSSTGGRQPQHF	TGTGCCAGCAGTTCGACAGGGGGGAGGCAGCCCCAGCATTTT
.	TRBJ2-2	.	13	TRBV10-3	CAIRPLEPGELFF	TGTGCCATCAGGCCACTAGAACCCGGGGAGCTGTTTTTT
once	TRBJ1-5	.	17	TRBV6-1	CASSEAPSPRVSQPQHF	TGTGCCAGCAGTGAAGCTCCATCTCCCAGAGTGAGTCAGCCCCAGCATTTT
once	TRBJ2-5	.	14	TRBV2	CASSPPAGQETQYF	TGTGCCAGCAGCCCGCCCGCGGGGCAAGAGACCCAGTACTTC
.	TRBJ2-1	TRBD2	15	TRBV7-3	CASSPASGGVQEQFF	TGTGCCAGCAGCCCCGCTAGCGGGGGGGTTCAAGAGCAGTTCTTC
.	TRBJ2-2	.	14	TRBV30	CAWSVRRVSGELFF	TGTGCCTGGAGTGTACGAAGGGTATCCGGGGAGCTGTTTTTT
.	TRBJ1-4	.	12	TRBV2	CASNRMGEKLFF	TGTGCCAGCAACCGGATGGGGGAAAAACTGTTTTTT
.	TRBJ2-7	.	13	TRBV28	CASSLTGSVEQYF	TGTGCCAGCAGTTTAACAGGATCCGTCGAGCAGTACTTC
.	TRBJ2-2	.	15	TRBV18	CASSPGVSNTGELFF	TGTGCCAGCTCACCTGGGGTCTCGAACACCGGGGAGCTGTTTTTT
.	TRBJ2-1	TRBD2	14	TRBV10-3	CAISALAGGDEQFF	TGTGCCATCAGTGCTCTAGCGGGGGGCGATGAGCAGTTCTTC
.	TRBJ1-4	.	14	TRBV19	CATSIGLTNEKLFF	TGTGCCACCAGTATAGGACTAACTAATGAAAAACTGTTTTTT
.	TRBJ1-3	.	16	TRBV3-1/TRBV3-2	CASSQGQRSSGNTIYF	TGTGCCAGCAGCCAAGGTCAGCGAAGCTCTGGAAACACCATATATTTT
.	TRBJ1-6	TRBD1	15	TRBV5-1	CASSDPGQENSPLHF	TGCGCCAGCAGCGACCCGGGACAGGAAAATTCACCCCTCCACTTT
.	TRBJ2-3	TRBD2	15	TRBV11-3	CASSVGAGGLDTQYF	TGTGCCAGCAGCGTAGGCGCGGGGGGTTTGGATACGCAGTATTTT
.	TRBJ2-3	.	15	TRBV7-3	CASSPSGTEPFTQYF	TGTGCCAGCAGCCCTTCCGGGACTGAACCATTTACGCAGTATTTT
once	TRBJ1-3	.	17	TRBV6-6	CASSPGTANAPGNTIYF	TGTGCCAGCAGTCCGGGGACTGCGAACGCTCCTGGAAACACCATATATTTT
.	TRBJ1-2	.	11	TRBV3-1/TRBV3-2	CASSQVLSYTF	TGTGCCAGCAGCCAAGTCTTGAGCTACACCTTC
.	TRBJ1-3	TRBD1	13	TRBV27	CASSPGQGMAIYF	TGTGCCAGCAGTCCGGGACAGGGGATGGCCATATATTTT
.	TRBJ2-1	.	15	TRBV9	CASSAGTPAYNEQFF	TGTGCCAGCAGCGCCGGGACGCCCGCCTACAATGAGCAGTTCTTC
.	TRBJ2-1	TRBD2	15	TRBV19	CASSIGTSGYNEQFF	TGTGCCAGTAGCATCGGGACTAGCGGCTACAATGAGCAGTTCTTC
.	TRBJ1-2	.	14	TRBV3-1/TRBV3-2	CASSQEGIDYGYTF	TGTGCCAGCAGCCAAGAGGGAATCGACTATGGCTACACCTTC
.	TRBJ1-4	.	16	TRBV4-1	CASSQFPGGTNEKLFF	TGCGCCAGCAGCCAATTCCCGGGAGGAACTAATGAAAAACTGTTTTTT
.	TRBJ1-3	.	14	TRBV5-1	CASSLSTSGNTIYF	TGCGCCAGCAGCTTGTCCACCTCTGGAAACACCATATATTTT
.	TRBJ1-2	TRBD1	13	TRBV7-2	CASRLTGDYGYTF	TGTGCCAGCAGGTTGACAGGGGATTATGGCTACACCTTC
.	TRBJ1-1	.	11	TRBV6-5	CATTQNTEAFF	TGTGCCACCACACAGAACACTGAAGCTTTCTTT
.	TRBJ1-2	.	16	TRBV27	CASSPRRGPRLHGYTF	TGTGCCAGCAGTCCTCGTCGGGGCCCTCGTCTGCATGGCTACACCTTC
.	TRBJ1-2	TRBD1	17	TRBV19	CASSRRGQGSLSHGYTF	TGTGCCAGTAGTAGGCGGGGACAGGGGAGCCTAAGTCATGGCTACACCTTC
.	TRBJ2-3	.	14	TRBV2	CASGGGGKVDTQYF	TGTGCCAGTGGAGGGGGCGGGAAGGTAGATACGCAGTATTTT
.	TRBJ2-4	TRBD1	14	TRBV6-5	CASSAGGPRNIQYF	TGTGCCAGCAGCGCAGGGGGCCCAAGGAACATTCAGTACTTC
.	TRBJ1-1	.	12	TRBV6-5	CASTPPSGGAFF	TGTGCCAGCACCCCACCCTCGGGTGGAGCTTTCTTT
.	TRBJ2-3	TRBD2	16	TRBV6-4	CASSESLAGGPNTQYF	TGTGCCAGCAGTGAATCCCTAGCGGGAGGGCCGAATACGCAGTATTTT
.	TRBJ2-1	.	15	TRBV19	CASTPSWLAWDEQFF	TGTGCCAGTACTCCAAGTTGGCTAGCTTGGGATGAGCAGTTCTTC
.	TRBJ2-7	.	15	TRBV27	CASSPSRARAYEQYF	TGTGCCAGCAGTCCTAGCCGCGCCAGGGCCTACGAGCAGTACTTC
.	TRBJ1-2	.	12	TRBV24-1	CATDSPNYGYTF	TGTGCCACTGACAGCCCTAACTATGGCTACACCTTC
.	TRBJ1-2	.	13	TRBV10-3	CAIRPVLEDGYTF	TGTGCCATCAGGCCTGTGCTTGAGGATGGCTACACCTTC
.	TRBJ1-1	.	14	TRBV10-3	CATLDSNMNTEAFF	TGTGCCACCCTGGACAGTAACATGAACACTGAAGCTTTCTTT